The 29 T cell receptor beta chains in this list originate from one sample, sequenced in a study of blood T cell repertoires in COVID-19 (dated by TCRdb to the early 2020s). Libraries came from the immunoSEQ multiplex PCR assay. TCRdb holds this immuneACCESS table with in-frame rearrangements only. Some clones are missing; in checked studies, unresolved V genes explain under half, and the rest has no known cause. This sample comprises about 400,000 clones, roughly 89% of them detected only once. The ten most abundant clones make up 1.4% of the sample. Sequencing was carried out using peripheral blood. The receptor set was obtained from a woman aged 30 to 39 with active or convalescent COVID-19.

The chain has TRBV2 and TRBJ2-3; 11 bases are a match to TRBD2. V was clipped by 4 bases and J by 4 bases; unmatched bases: 13. The length of the CDR3 is 18 residues. Germline-derived CDR1 and CDR2 are SNHLY and FYNNEI. In nucleotides, the CDR3 is TGTGCCAGCAGTGGGGGGTTTAGCGGGAGGGCCGAGGCAGATACGCAGTATTTT. Translating gives CASSGGFSGRAEADTQYF. Using reference TRBV2 and TRBJ2-3 for the parts outside the CDR3, the full variable domain is EPEVTQTPSHQVTQMGQEVILRCVPISNHLYFYWYRQILGQKVEFLVSFYNNEISEKSEIFDDQFSVERPDGSNFTLKIRSTKLEDSAMYFCASSGGFSGRAEADTQYFGPGTRLTVL.

The sample holds one count of this clone. V usage is TRBV6-5 and J usage is TRBJ1-2, with a tentative D call TRBD1 (5 bases). CDR3 size: 14 residues. Germline assignment: CDR1 MNHEY and CDR2 SVGAGI. Trimming pared 5 bases from V and 4 bases from J, leaving 14 bases between. CDR3 sequence (DNA): TGTGCCAGCAGTAGGGCAGGGTCAGGCTATGGCTACACCTTC. Its translation is CASSRAGSGYGYTF.

The chain uses TRBV11-2 and TRBJ2-5, with 14 bases lining up with TRBD2. This CDR3 spans 19 amino acids. Per the germline V gene, CDR1 is SGHAT and CDR2 is FQNNGV. V lost 1 base to trimming and J lost 5 bases; unmatched junction nucleotides: 12. The CDR3 loop reads CASSLGGLAGVLVRETQYF. The CDR3 nucleotides are TGTGCCAGCAGCTTAGGGGGACTAGCGGGAGTTCTTGTTCGGGAGACCCAGTACTTC.

This rearrangement joins TRBV10-1 to TRBJ2-1; 10 positions agree with TRBD1. The length of the CDR3 is 13 residues. Germline V gene data show CDR1 as WNHNN and CDR2 as SYGVQD (reference sequence). Losses at the gene ends were 6 bases for V and 10 bases for J; bases not matched to a gene: 6. The CDR3, as DNA: TGCGCCAGCAGGTTGACAGGGGGCAACGAGCAGTTCTTC. Translation gives CASRLTGGNEQFF.

The chain combines TRBV27 with TRBJ2-1; the D is unclear. Trimming shortened V by 0 bases and J by 9 bases, and 12 bases separated the two germline ends. The germline CDR1 and CDR2 sequences are MNHEY and SMNVEV (reference sequence). The CDR3 spans 14 residues. This CDR3 reads CASSLSGELSEQFF. The CDR3, as DNA: TGTGCCAGCAGTTTATCCGGAGAGTTATCTGAGCAGTTCTTC.

V is TRBV5-4 and J is TRBJ2-5; the match to TRBD1 covers 7 bases. Germline V gene sequence: CDR1 SGHNT, CDR2 YYREEE (reference sequence). Trimming removed 0 bases from V and 5 bases from J; junction bases left unmatched: 4. This CDR3 is built from 14 residues. CDR3 loop: CASSLVGGLETQYF. In DNA form, the CDR3 reads TGTGCCAGCAGCTTGGTAGGGGGCCTGGAGACCCAGTACTTC.

The chain uses TRBV29-1 and TRBJ1-1, with D possibly being TRBD1 (5 bases). Trimming cost V 7 bases and J 0 bases, with 6 bases left between them. The CDR3 is 11 residues long. Per germline, CDR1 SQVTM and CDR2 ANQGSEA. CDR3 in amino acids: CSGRVNTEAFF. The CDR3 bases are TGCAGCGGCAGGGTGAACACTGAAGCTTTCTTT.

DNA for the CDR3: TGTGCCAGTAGACCTCTAGCGGGAGTTGACTCCTACAATGAGCAGTTCTTC. This translates into CASRPLAGVDSYNEQFF. The chain joins TRBV19 to TRBJ2-1; 10 nucleotides match TRBD2. This CDR3 contains 17 residues. V was pared by 6 bases and J by 0 bases, with 8 bases of the junction left unmatched. Germline V lookup: CDR1 LNHDA, CDR2 SQIVND (reference sequence).

The J gene is TRBJ2-7, the V gene TRBV5-6; 8 bases align to TRBD1. Germline CDR1 SGHDT, CDR2 YYEEEE. V shed 4 bases and J 2 bases; nucleotides not matched to a gene: 8. CDR3 length: 15 amino acids. CDR3 in amino acids: CASSPPTGATYEQYF. The CDR3 region has the DNA TGTGCCAGCAGCCCTCCGACAGGGGCAACCTACGAGCAGTACTTC. Full variable domain (outside the CDR3, taken from reference TRBV5-6 and TRBJ2-7): DAGVTQSPTHLIKTRGQQVTLRCSPKSGHDTVSWYQQALGQGPQFIFQYYEEEERQRGNFPDRFSGHQFPNYSSELNVNALLLGDSALYLCASSPPTGATYEQYFGPGTRLTVT.

This rearrangement joins TRBV6-5 to TRBJ2-3; D perhaps matches TRBD2 (6 bases). The CDR3 has 15 amino acids. Germline lookup yields CDR1 MNHEY and CDR2 SVGAGI. V was pared by 5 bases and J by 1 base, with 13 bases between. The DNA for the CDR3 is TGTGCCAGCAGTCAACGGCGGGGAGGCACAGATACGCAGTATTTT. As protein: CASSQRRGGTDTQYF.

The chain carries TRBV7-2 and TRBJ2-3, with 7 bases identical to TRBD2. Per the germline V gene, CDR1 is SGHTA and CDR2 is FQGNSA. The CDR3 is 18 residues long. Losses at the gene ends were 1 base for V and 1 base for J; bases not matched to a gene: 11. CDR3 nucleotides: TGTGCCAGCAGCTTAGTGGGTAGGGCTAGCGGTCGCACAGATACGCAGTATTTT. Its protein is CASSLVGRASGRTDTQYF.

V and J are TRBV3-1 (or the pseudogene TRBV3-2) and TRBJ2-4; D gene uncertain. The V and J ends lost 0 bases and 0 bases respectively, with 12 bases between them. CDR3 size: 17 residues. Germline CDR1 LGHDT, CDR2 YNNKEL (reference sequence). The CDR3 bases are TGTGCCAGCAGCCAAGATCCTGACATACTAGCCAAAAACATTCAGTACTTC. Translation: CASSQDPDILAKNIQYF.

The V and J genes are TRBV19 and TRBJ2-2; D may be TRBD2 (6 bases). Germline assignment: CDR1 LNHDA and CDR2 SQIVND (reference sequence). The CDR3 is made up of 15 amino acids. With 10 bases removed from V and 1 base from J, the gap between germline ends came to 16 bases. The CDR3 DNA follows: TGTGCCACCCCGGGGGAGAATCTGAACACCGGGGAGCTGTTTTTT. As protein: CATPGENLNTGELFF.

This sequence joins TRBV11-1 and TRBJ1-1, with 10 positions matching TRBD1. The V gene end was trimmed by 5 bases and the J gene end by 4 bases; junction bases not matched to a gene: 1. The CDR3 is made up of 13 amino acids. Per the germline V gene, CDR1 is SGHAT and CDR2 is FQDESV (reference sequence). CDR3 sequence reads: CASSRDRGTEAFF. DNA for the CDR3: TGTGCCAGCAGCCGGGACAGGGGCACTGAAGCTTTCTTT.

This CDR3 is CASSRGGMINYGYTF. In nucleotides, the CDR3 is TGTGCCAGCTCACGCGGGGGAATGATTAACTATGGCTACACCTTC. The rearrangement joins TRBV18 to TRBJ1-2; the D gene is possibly TRBD1 (5 bases). The CDR3 has 15 amino acids. Germline V CDR1 and CDR2: KGHSH, LQKENI. The ends were cut back, 4 bases at V and 1 base at J, with 13 bases in the middle.

This sequence joins TRBV27 and TRBJ1-4; D might be TRBD1 (5 bases). Germline V gene sequence: CDR1 MNHEY, CDR2 SMNVEV (reference sequence). The germline V and J ends were trimmed by 11 bases and 2 bases, with 21 bases remaining between them. The CDR3 is 16 amino acids. The CDR3 is CARRGGEAGTNEKLFF. In DNA, the CDR3 is TGTGCCCGCCGGGGGGGGGAGGCAGGTACTAATGAAAAACTGTTTTTT.

This clone has just a few counts. CDR3 residues: CASSQGGGQGSPLHF. In nucleotides, the CDR3 is TGTGCCAGCAGCCAAGGGGGGGGGCAGGGCTCACCCCTCCACTTT. The chain recombines TRBV3-1 (or the pseudogene TRBV3-2) with TRBJ1-6, with D possibly being TRBD1 (6 bases). Trimming cost V 1 base and J 10 bases, with 14 bases left between them. Germline lookup yields CDR1 LGHDT and CDR2 YNNKEL (reference sequence). This CDR3 is built from 15 residues.

The V gene is TRBV5-1, the J gene TRBJ2-7, with 7 bases lining up with TRBD1. Germline V gene sequence: CDR1 SGHRS, CDR2 YFSETQ. V gave up 0 bases and J gave up 7 bases; unmatched junction bases: 10. This CDR3 has 15 amino acids. The CDR3, as DNA: TGCGCCAGCAGCTTGGTAGGGGGCTACCTCTTGGAGCAGTACTTC. Amino acid sequence: CASSLVGGYLLEQYF.

This clone was seen more than once but under ten times. This sequence joins TRBV7-2 and TRBJ1-2; D ambiguous. Germline CDR1 and CDR2: SGHTA and FQGNSA. The ends were cut back, 8 bases at V and 0 bases at J, with 25 bases in the middle. The CDR3 has 18 residues. CDR3 residues: CASGLKRPEFFSNYGYTF. CDR3 coding DNA: TGTGCCAGCGGACTTAAGCGGCCCGAGTTTTTTTCTAACTATGGCTACACCTTC.

The gene calls are TRBV5-1 and TRBJ2-5; no definite D call. Per germline, CDR1 SGHRS and CDR2 YFSETQ. V was cut by 5 bases and J by 3 bases, with 17 bases left in between. This CDR3 spans 15 amino acids. CDR3 region: CASSLQAQPKETQYF. The CDR3 DNA reads as TGCGCCAGCAGTCTGCAGGCCCAACCTAAAGAGACCCAGTACTTC.

On this clone itself: Other DNA variants within this sample encode the same CDR3. The V call is TRBV5-5, the J call TRBJ1-3; TRBD1 might be the D (5 bases). From germline, CDR1 is SGHKS and CDR2 YYEKEE (reference sequence). CDR3 length: 14 residues. Between the trimmed V and J ends, which lost 3 bases and 1 base, there was a span of 8 bases. The CDR3 region has the DNA TGTGCCAGCAGCTCGGGGGGATCTGGAAACACCATATATTTT. Its translation is CASSSGGSGNTIYF.

Here the CDR3 reads CASSFLAGTTDTQYF. The CDR3 DNA reads as TGTGCCAGCAGTTTCCTAGCGGGAACCACAGATACGCAGTATTTT. The rearrangement joins TRBV7-9 to TRBJ2-3; TRBD2 agrees at 9 bases. The CDR3 length is 15 residues. CDR1 is SEHNR and CDR2 is FQNEAQ in the germline V gene (reference sequence). V lost 6 bases and J lost 2; bases outside the gene matches: 6.

The gene calls are TRBV6-5 and TRBJ1-2; tentatively, D is TRBD1 (5 bases). Germline CDR1 reads MNHEY; CDR2 reads SVGAGI. V lost 6 bases to trimming and J lost 8 bases, with 19 bases between them. The CDR3 is 14 amino acids. The CDR3 region is CASREPGVQEGYTF. The CDR3 nucleotides read TGTGCCAGCAGGGAGCCGGGGGTTCAGGAGGGCTACACCTTC.

The chain has TRBV5-1 and TRBJ2-7; 7 nucleotides agree with TRBD1. Germline CDR1 reads SGHRS; CDR2 reads YFSETQ. The CDR3 totals 13 residues. The V gene end was trimmed by 5 bases and the J gene end by 1 base; junction bases not matched to a gene: 3. CDR3 sequence: CASRAGGSYEQYF. The CDR3, as DNA: TGCGCCAGCAGGGCAGGGGGTTCCTACGAGCAGTACTTC.

V gene TRBV11-3 combines with J gene TRBJ2-3, with 8 nucleotides matching TRBD1. The CDR3 extends over 16 amino acids. Trimming at V came to 4 bases and at J to 4 bases, leaving 10 bases not matched to a gene. CDR1 is SGHNT, CDR2 YENEEA, per germline. Here the CDR3 reads CASSSYGQGDSDTQYF. In DNA form, the CDR3 reads TGTGCCAGCAGCTCCTACGGACAGGGCGATTCAGATACGCAGTATTTT.

This rearrangement joins TRBV6-6 to TRBJ1-3; D unresolved. Looked up from germline, CDR1 is MNHNY and CDR2 is SVGAGI (reference sequence). V was pared by 3 bases and J by 11 bases, with 8 bases between. This CDR3 spans 11 amino acids. This CDR3 reads CASSYPPAIYF. In DNA form, the CDR3 reads TGTGCCAGCAGTTATCCCCCCGCCATATATTTT.

The chain employs TRBV27 and TRBJ1-2; possibly TRBD1 for D (5 bases). Germline CDR1 reads MNHEY; CDR2 reads SMNVEV (reference sequence). V was pared by 5 bases and J by 4 bases, with 11 bases between. This CDR3 is 13 amino acids long. The CDR3 DNA reads as TGTGCCAGCAGTCTCAGGGTATCCTATGGCTACACCTTC. Its protein is CASSLRVSYGYTF.

This clone came up many times. The rearrangement links TRBV6-6 to TRBJ2-7; 8 bases align to TRBD1. This CDR3 is built from 13 residues. V lost 8 bases and J lost 3; bases outside the gene matches: 6. The germline CDR1 and CDR2 sequences are MNHNY and SVGAGI (reference sequence). CDR3 in amino acids: CASWTGTGYEQYF. DNA of the CDR3: TGTGCCAGCTGGACAGGGACAGGCTACGAGCAGTACTTC.

The chain uses TRBV18 and TRBJ2-3, with 9 bases fitting TRBD1. This CDR3 has 15 residues. Per the germline V gene, CDR1 is KGHSH and CDR2 is LQKENI. Trimming removed 2 bases from V and 3 bases from J; junction bases left unmatched: 3. CDR3 bases: TGTGCCAGCTCACCATGGGACAGGGTGACAGATACGCAGTATTTT. As protein: CASSPWDRVTDTQYF. The full variable domain, in which reference TRBV18 and TRBJ2-3 provide the parts outside the CDR3, is NAGVMQNPRHLVRRRGQEARLRCSPMKGHSHVYWYRQLPEEGLKFMVYLQKENIIDESGMPKERFSAEFPKEGPSILRIQQVVRGDSAAYFCASSPWDRVTDTQYFGPGTRLTVL.